The present TCR beta chain was sequenced within a study of blood T cell repertoires in COVID-19. Across the whole study: Researchers got acute and convalescent COVID-19 samples from the United States, Italy and Spain.

In the original processing: Nucleated cell number was recorded as an estimate derived from reference gene primer amplification. Here immunoSEQ multiplex PCR was the method, and the copy in TCRdb shows in-frame clones only, minus some. Clone size and the V and J calls come from that table; the DNA yielded D and trimming. The table records roughly 150,000 clones, 82% of them present only once. The CDR3 runs 16 residues. V shed 0 bases and J shed 2 bases, with 9 bases lying between them. Germline CDR1 is KGHDR and CDR2 is SFDVKD. The clonotype originates from a woman older than 75 with active or convalescent COVID-19. The V gene is TRBV24-1, the J gene TRBJ2-2; no definite D call. The sequenced sample was peripheral blood. CDR3 nucleotide sequence: TGTGCCACCAGTGATTTGTGGCAGGATAACACCGGGGAGCTGTTTTTT. Translation: CATSDLWQDNTGELFF.